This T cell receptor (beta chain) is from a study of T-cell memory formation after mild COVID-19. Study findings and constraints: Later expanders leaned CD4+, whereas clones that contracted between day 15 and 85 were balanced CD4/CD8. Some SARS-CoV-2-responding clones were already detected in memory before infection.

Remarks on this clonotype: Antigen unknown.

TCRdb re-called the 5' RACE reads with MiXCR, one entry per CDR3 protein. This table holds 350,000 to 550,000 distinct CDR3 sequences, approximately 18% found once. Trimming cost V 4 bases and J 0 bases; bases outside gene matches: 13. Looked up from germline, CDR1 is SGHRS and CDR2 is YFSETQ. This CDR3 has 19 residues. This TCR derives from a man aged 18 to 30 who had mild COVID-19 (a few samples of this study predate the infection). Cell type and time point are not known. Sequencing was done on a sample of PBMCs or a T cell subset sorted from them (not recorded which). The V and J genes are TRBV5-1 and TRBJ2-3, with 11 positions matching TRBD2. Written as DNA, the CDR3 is TGCGCCAGCAGCCCCACTAGCGGGGGTCTCCGCCCTAGCACAGATACGCAGTATTTT. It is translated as CASSPTSGGLRPSTDTQYF.